This TCR beta chain was identified in a study of blood T cell repertoires in COVID-19. Study-wide background: The study drew acute and convalescent COVID-19 samples from the United States, Italy and Spain.

Profiling relied on immunoSEQ multiplex PCR, and the TCRdb table lists in-frame clones only, not all of them. The table shows approximately 250,000 clones, with roughly 88% occurring only once. The length of the CDR3 is 19 residues. CDR1 and CDR2 (germline): SGHTA, FQGTGA. V lost 8 bases and J lost 1; bases outside the gene matches: 15. The J gene is TRBJ2-4, the V gene TRBV7-3; 12 bases map to TRBD2. The sequence derives from a woman aged 30 to 39 who had recovered from COVID-19. Sequencing used PBMCs or T cells enriched from blood (not recorded which). CDR3 sequence reads: CASRPAETSGRSAKNIQYF. Here the CDR3 DNA reads TGTGCCAGCCGACCCGCAGAGACTAGCGGGAGATCCGCCAAAAACATTCAGTACTTC.